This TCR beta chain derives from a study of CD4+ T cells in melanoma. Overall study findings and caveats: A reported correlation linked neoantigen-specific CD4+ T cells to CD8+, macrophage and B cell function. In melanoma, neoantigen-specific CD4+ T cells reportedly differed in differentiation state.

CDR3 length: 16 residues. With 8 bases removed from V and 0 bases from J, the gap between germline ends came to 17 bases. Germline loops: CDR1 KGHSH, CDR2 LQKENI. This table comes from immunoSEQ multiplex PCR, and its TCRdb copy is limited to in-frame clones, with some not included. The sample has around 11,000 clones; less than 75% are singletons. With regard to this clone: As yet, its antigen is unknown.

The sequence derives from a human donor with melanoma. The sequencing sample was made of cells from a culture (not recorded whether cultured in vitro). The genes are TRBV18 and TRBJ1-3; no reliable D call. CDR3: CASTSTLPFSGNTIYF. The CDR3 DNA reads TGTGCCAGCACCTCGACACTACCCTTCTCTGGAAACACCATATATTTT.